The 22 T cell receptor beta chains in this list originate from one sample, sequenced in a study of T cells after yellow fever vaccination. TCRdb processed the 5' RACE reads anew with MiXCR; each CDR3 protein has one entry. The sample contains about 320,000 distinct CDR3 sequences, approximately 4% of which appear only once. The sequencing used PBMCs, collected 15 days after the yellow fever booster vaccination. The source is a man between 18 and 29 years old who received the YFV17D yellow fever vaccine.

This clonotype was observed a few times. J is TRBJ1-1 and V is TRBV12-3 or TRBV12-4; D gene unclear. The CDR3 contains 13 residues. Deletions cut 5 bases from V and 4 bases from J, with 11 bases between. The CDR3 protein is CASSTHRVTEAFF. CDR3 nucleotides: TGTGCCAGCAGTACCCACCGGGTCACTGAAGCTTTCTTT.

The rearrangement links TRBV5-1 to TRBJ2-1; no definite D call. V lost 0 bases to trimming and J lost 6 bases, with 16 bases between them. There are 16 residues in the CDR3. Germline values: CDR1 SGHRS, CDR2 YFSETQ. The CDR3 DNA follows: TGCGCCAGCAGCTTGGCTTCTCTAAGTCTGATCAATGAGCAGTTCTTC. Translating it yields CASSLASLSLINEQFF.

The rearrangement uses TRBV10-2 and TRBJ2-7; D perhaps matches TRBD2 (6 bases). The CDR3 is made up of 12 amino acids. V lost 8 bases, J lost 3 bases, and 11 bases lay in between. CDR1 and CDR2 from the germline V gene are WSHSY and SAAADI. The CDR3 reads CASQRVGYEQYF. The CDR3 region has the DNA TGCGCCAGCCAGCGGGTTGGCTACGAGCAGTACTTC.

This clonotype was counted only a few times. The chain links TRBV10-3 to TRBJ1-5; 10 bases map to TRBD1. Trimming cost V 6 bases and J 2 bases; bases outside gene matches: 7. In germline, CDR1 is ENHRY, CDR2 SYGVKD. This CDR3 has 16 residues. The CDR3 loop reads CAIRAAGTGGNQPQHF. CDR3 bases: TGTGCCATCAGAGCGGCCGGGACAGGGGGCAATCAGCCCCAGCATTTT.

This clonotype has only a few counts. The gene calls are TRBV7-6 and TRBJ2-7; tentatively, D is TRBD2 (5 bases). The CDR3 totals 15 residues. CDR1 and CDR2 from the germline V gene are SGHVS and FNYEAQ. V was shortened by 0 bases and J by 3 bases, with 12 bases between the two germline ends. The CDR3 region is CASSLASGNGYEQYF. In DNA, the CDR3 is TGTGCCAGCAGCTTAGCTTCGGGGAACGGCTACGAGCAGTACTTC.

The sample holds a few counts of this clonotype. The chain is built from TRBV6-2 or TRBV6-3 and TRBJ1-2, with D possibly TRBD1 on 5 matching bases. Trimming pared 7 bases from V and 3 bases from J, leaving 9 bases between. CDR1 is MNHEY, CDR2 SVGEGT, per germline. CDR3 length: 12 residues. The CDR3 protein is CASTRDYYGYTF. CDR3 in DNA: TGTGCCAGCACGAGGGACTACTATGGCTACACCTTC.

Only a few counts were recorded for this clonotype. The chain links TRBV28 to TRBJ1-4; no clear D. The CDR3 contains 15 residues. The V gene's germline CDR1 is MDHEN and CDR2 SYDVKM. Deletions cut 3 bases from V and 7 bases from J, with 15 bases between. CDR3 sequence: CASSLPREVGEKLFF. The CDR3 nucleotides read TGTGCCAGCAGTTTGCCCCGGGAGGTGGGTGAAAAACTGTTTTTT.

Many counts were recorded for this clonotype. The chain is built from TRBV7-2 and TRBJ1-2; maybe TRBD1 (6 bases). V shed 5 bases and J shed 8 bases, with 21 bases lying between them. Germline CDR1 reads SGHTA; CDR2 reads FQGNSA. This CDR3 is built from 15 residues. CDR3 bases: TGTGCCAGCAGCGCTGAGGGTGGGGGCGCAGTAGGCTACACCTTC. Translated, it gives CASSAEGGGAVGYTF.

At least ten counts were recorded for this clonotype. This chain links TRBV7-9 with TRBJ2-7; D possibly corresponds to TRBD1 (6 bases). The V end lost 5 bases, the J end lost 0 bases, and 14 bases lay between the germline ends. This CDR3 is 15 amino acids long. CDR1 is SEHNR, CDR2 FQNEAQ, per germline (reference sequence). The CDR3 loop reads CASSQGILSSYEQYF. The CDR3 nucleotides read TGTGCCAGCAGCCAGGGGATCTTGAGCTCCTACGAGCAGTACTTC.

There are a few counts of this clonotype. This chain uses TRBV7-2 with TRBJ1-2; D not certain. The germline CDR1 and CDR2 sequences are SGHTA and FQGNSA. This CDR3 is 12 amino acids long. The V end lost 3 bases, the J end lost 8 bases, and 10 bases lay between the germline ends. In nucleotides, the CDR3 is TGTGCCAGCAGCTTCGAAGTGGGGGGCTACACCTTC. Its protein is CASSFEVGGYTF. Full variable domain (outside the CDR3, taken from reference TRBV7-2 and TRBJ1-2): GAGVSQSPSNKVTEKGKDVELRCDPISGHTALYWYRQSLGQGLEFLIYFQGNSAPDKSGLPSDRFSAERTGGSVSTLTIQRTQQEDSAVYLCASSFEVGGYTFGSGTRLTVV.

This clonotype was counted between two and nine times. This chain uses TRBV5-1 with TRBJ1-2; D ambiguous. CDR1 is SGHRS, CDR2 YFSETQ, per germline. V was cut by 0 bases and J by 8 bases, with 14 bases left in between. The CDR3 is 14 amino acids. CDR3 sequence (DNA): TGCGCCAGCAGCTTGGAGGCCCTAAGGAAGGGCTACACCTTC. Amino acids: CASSLEALRKGYTF. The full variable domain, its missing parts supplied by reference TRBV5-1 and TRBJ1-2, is KAGVTQTPRYLIKTRGQQVTLSCSPISGHRSVSWYQQTPGQGLQFLFEYFSETQRNKGNFPGRFSGRQFSNSRSEMNVSTLELGDSALYLCASSLEALRKGYTFGSGTRLTVV.

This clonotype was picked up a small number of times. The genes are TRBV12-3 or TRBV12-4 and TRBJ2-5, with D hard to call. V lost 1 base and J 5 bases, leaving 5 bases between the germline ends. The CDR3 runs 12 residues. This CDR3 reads CASSLGWETQYF. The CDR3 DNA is TGTGCCAGCAGTTTAGGGTGGGAGACCCAGTACTTC.

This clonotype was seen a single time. CDR3 protein: CASTQTGLAEQFF. CDR3 DNA sequence: TGTGCCAGCACTCAGACTGGGCTTGCTGAGCAGTTCTTC. The chain uses TRBV6-6 and TRBJ2-1, with D hard to call. V was clipped by 7 bases and J by 9 bases, with 16 bases between them. CDR3 length: 13 residues. From germline, CDR1 is MNHNY and CDR2 SVGAGI (reference sequence).

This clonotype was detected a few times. CDR3 loop: CASSFDGGEDQPQHF. The DNA of the CDR3 is TGTGCCAGCAGTTTCGACGGCGGGGAAGACCAGCCCCAGCATTTT. V gene TRBV12-3 or TRBV12-4 combines with J gene TRBJ1-5; D remains ambiguous. The V and J ends lost 3 bases and 7 bases respectively, with 16 bases between them. CDR3 length: 15 amino acids.

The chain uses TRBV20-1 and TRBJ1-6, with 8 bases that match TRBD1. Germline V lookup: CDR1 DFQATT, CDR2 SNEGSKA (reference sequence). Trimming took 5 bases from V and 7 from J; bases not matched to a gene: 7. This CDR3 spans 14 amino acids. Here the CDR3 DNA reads TGCAGTGCTCCGACAGGGGTAGGGAATTCACCCCTCCACTTT. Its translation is CSAPTGVGNSPLHF.

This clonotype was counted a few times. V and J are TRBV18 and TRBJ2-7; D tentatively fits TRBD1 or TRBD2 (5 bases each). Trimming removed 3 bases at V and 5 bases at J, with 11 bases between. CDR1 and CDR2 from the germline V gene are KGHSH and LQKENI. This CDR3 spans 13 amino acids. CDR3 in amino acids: CASSPTGTHEQYV. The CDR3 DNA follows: TGTGCCAGCTCACCCACTGGGACCCACGAGCAGTACGTC.

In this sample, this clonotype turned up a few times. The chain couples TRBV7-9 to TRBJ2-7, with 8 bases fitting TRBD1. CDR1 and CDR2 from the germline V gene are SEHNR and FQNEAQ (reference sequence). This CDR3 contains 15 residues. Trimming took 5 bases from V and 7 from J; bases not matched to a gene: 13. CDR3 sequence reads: CASSAQTGAMGEQYF. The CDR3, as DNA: TGTGCCAGCAGCGCACAGACAGGGGCGATGGGTGAGCAGTACTTC.

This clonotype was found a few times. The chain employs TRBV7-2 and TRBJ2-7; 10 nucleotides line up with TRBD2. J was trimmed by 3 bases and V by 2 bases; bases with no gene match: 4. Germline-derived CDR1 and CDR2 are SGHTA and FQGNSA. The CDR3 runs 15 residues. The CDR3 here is CASSLRSGGDYEQYV. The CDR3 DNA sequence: TGTGCCAGCAGCTTACGAAGCGGGGGGGACTACGAGCAGTACGTC.

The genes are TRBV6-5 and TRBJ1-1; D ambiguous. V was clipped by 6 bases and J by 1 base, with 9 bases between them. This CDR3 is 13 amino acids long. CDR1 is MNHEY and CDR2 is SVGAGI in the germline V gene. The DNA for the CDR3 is TGTGCCAGCAGGTTACACCAGAACACTGAAGCTTTCTTT. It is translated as CASRLHQNTEAFF.

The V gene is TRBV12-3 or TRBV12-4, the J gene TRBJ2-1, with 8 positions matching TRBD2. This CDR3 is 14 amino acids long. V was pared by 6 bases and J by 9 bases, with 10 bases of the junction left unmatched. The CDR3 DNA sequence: TGTGCCAGCAGCTGGGCGGGGGGCCAGGGTGAGCAGTTCTTC. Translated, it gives CASSWAGGQGEQFF.

In DNA, the CDR3 is TGCGCCAGCAGCCAAGATCGTTACCTTCTGGACTATGGCTACACCTTC. Protein product: CASSQDRYLLDYGYTF. This chain joins TRBV4-1 and TRBJ1-2; no clear D. Trimming took 0 bases from V and 3 from J, leaving 14 bases between them. The CDR3 totals 16 residues. The germline CDR1 and CDR2 sequences are MGHRA and YSYEKL.

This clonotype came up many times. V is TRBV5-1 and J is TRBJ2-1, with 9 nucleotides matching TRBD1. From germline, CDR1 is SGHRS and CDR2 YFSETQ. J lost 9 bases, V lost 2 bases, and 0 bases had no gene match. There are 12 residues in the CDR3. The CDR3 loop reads CASSLQGAEQFF. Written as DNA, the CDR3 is TGCGCCAGCAGCTTACAGGGGGCTGAGCAGTTCTTC.